A single sample is the source of the 21 T cell receptor beta chains below, sequenced in a study of T cell clonotyping in hematopoietic cell transplantation. Repertoires were generated with immunoSEQ multiplex PCR, while TCRdb's copy carries only in-frame clones and drops some. The sample shows thousands of clones, 95% to 96% of them seen only once. Specimen: PBMCs, collected 100 days after allogeneic stem cell transplant. The receptors originated from a male patient aged 35 to 55 who had an allogeneic stem cell transplant from a related donor, so the T cells may come from the graft donor. Some clones in this sample may be carry-over from other donors' samples.

The V call is TRBV5-4, the J call TRBJ2-2; 7 positions match TRBD1. Germline assignment: CDR1 SGHNT and CDR2 YYREEE (reference sequence). V lost 1 base to trimming and J lost 4 bases; unmatched junction nucleotides: 4. This CDR3 has 15 amino acids. The DNA of the CDR3 is TGTGCCAGCAGCTTGCTAGACAGGGTCACCGGGGAGCTGTTTTTT. Its translation is CASSLLDRVTGELFF.

This chain links TRBV10-3 with TRBJ1-1, with D hard to call. The CDR3 has 15 residues. The germline gives CDR1 ENHRY, CDR2 SYGVKD. V was trimmed by 3 bases and J by 2 bases, leaving 13 bases between them. Here the CDR3 reads CAISDQGRENTEAFF. CDR3 nucleotide sequence: TGTGCCATCAGTGACCAAGGACGGGAAAACACTGAAGCTTTCTTT.

The chain recombines TRBV6-4 with TRBJ1-5; D may be TRBD1 (5 bases). The ends were cut back, 6 bases at V and 0 bases at J, with 9 bases in the middle. The length of the CDR3 is 14 residues. The V gene's germline CDR1 is MRHNA and CDR2 SNTAGT. The CDR3 coding sequence is TGTGCCAGCAGCCGGGACGGTAGCAATCAGCCCCAGCATTTT. Its protein product is CASSRDGSNQPQHF.

This clone was recorded a few times. The gene calls are TRBV7-9 and TRBJ1-2, with D possibly TRBD1 on 6 matching bases. Trimming pared 4 bases from V and 3 bases from J, leaving 18 bases between. The CDR3 is 16 residues long. Per the germline V gene, CDR1 is SEHNR and CDR2 is FQNEAQ (reference sequence). The CDR3, as DNA: TGTGCCAGCAGCTCCGCCCTAGGACAGATTGACTATGGCTACACCTTC. Translating gives CASSSALGQIDYGYTF. Supplemented by reference TRBV7-9 and TRBJ1-2, the full variable domain reads DTGVSQNPRHKITKRGQNVTFRCDPISEHNRLYWYRQTLGQGPEFLTYFQNEAQLEKSRLLSDRFSAERPKGSFSTLEIQRTEQGDSAMYLCASSSALGQIDYGYTFGSGTRLTVV.

In DNA form, the CDR3 reads TGTGCCAGTAGTATAACGCTAGCGGGAAGCACAGATACGCAGTATTTT. Its protein product is CASSITLAGSTDTQYF. This chain uses TRBV19 with TRBJ2-3; 9 positions match TRBD2. Per germline, CDR1 LNHDA and CDR2 SQIVND (reference sequence). J lost 0 bases, V lost 2 bases, and 3 bases had no gene match. This CDR3 spans 16 amino acids.

A note on this clone: The junction does not match germline at one end; this may be a read error. The chain couples TRBV4-2 to TRBJ2-2, with TRBD1 matching 7 bases. This CDR3 spans 17 amino acids. The germline V gene has CDR1 LGHNA and CDR2 YNFKEQ. The CDR3 DNA reads TGTGCCAGCAGCGAAGATGGGACAGACCCGAACACCGGGGAGCTGTTTTTT. Encoded protein: CASSEDGTDPNTGELFF.

The V and J genes are TRBV7-8 and TRBJ1-3; TRBD1 might be the D (6 bases). CDR1 and CDR2 from the germline V gene are SGHVS and FQNEAQ. There are 17 residues in the CDR3. Trimming shortened V by 4 bases and J by 3 bases, and 19 bases separated the two germline ends. For the CDR3, the DNA is TGTGCCAGCAGCTCGTTCCGGAGGGGGAATGGTGGAAACACCATATATTTT. Translated: CASSSFRRGNGGNTIYF.

The chain carries TRBV27 and TRBJ1-5; the D gene is possibly TRBD1 (5 bases). The CDR3 spans 15 residues. Germline values: CDR1 MNHEY, CDR2 SMNVEV (reference sequence). The V end lost 4 bases, the J end lost 5 bases, and 15 bases lay between the germline ends. This chain's CDR3 is CASSWGSGRDQPQHF. In nucleotides, the CDR3 is TGTGCCAGCAGTTGGGGGTCGGGTCGGGATCAGCCCCAGCATTTT.

The chain employs TRBV18 and TRBJ1-4; D is perhaps TRBD1 (6 bases). The length of the CDR3 is 15 residues. V gave up 5 bases and J gave up 0 bases, with 10 bases separating them. Germline V gene sequence: CDR1 KGHSH, CDR2 LQKENI. The CDR3 here is CASSTDSATNEKLFF. CDR3 sequence (DNA): TGTGCCAGCTCAACGGACAGTGCAACTAATGAAAAACTGTTTTTT.

The V gene is TRBV5-1, the J gene TRBJ2-5; maybe TRBD2 (5 bases). V was pared by 1 base and J by 3 bases, with 7 bases between. This CDR3 has 13 amino acids. CDR1 is SGHRS, CDR2 YFSETQ, per germline. The CDR3 loop is CASSLRGEETQYF. As DNA, the CDR3 is TGCGCCAGCAGCTTGCGGGGAGAAGAGACCCAGTACTTC. Drawing the rest from reference TRBV5-1 and TRBJ2-5, the complete variable domain is KAGVTQTPRYLIKTRGQQVTLSCSPISGHRSVSWYQQTPGQGLQFLFEYFSETQRNKGNFPGRFSGRQFSNSRSEMNVSTLELGDSALYLCASSLRGEETQYFGPGTRLLVL.

The chain uses TRBV6-6 and TRBJ1-1; D call uncertain. Germline assignment: CDR1 MNHNY and CDR2 SVGAGI (reference sequence). This CDR3 has 14 amino acids. The V gene lost 0 bases and the J gene lost 2 bases, with 7 bases spanning the gap. CDR3 bases: TGTGCCAGCAGTTACTCGGGCGGAAACACTGAAGCTTTCTTT. Amino acid sequence: CASSYSGGNTEAFF.

This clone was detected only once. The rearrangement uses TRBV19 and TRBJ1-5; D may be TRBD1 (5 bases). The germline V gene encodes CDR1 LNHDA and CDR2 SQIVND (reference sequence). The CDR3 length is 14 residues. The ends were cut back, 4 bases at V and 7 bases at J, with 14 bases in the middle. DNA for the CDR3: TGTGCCAGTAGTAGACGGGGCGAGGAGCAGCCCCAGCATTTT. Protein sequence: CASSRRGEEQPQHF. Together with reference TRBV19 and TRBJ1-5, the CDR3 gives the full variable domain: DGGITQSPKYLFRKEGQNVTLSCEQNLNHDAMYWYRQDPGQGLRLIYYSQIVNDFQKGDIAEGYSVSREKKESFPLTVTSAQKNPTAFYLCASSRRGEEQPQHFGDGTRLSIL.

This chain connects TRBV27 to TRBJ1-2, with a tentative D call TRBD1 (5 bases). Looked up from germline, CDR1 is MNHEY and CDR2 is SMNVEV (reference sequence). The CDR3 has 14 amino acids. Trimming cost V 2 bases and J 4 bases, with 11 bases left between them. The CDR3 DNA reads as TGTGCCAGCAGTTTAATGTGGGGCAGCTATGGCTACACCTTC. It specifies CASSLMWGSYGYTF.

The chain combines TRBV30 with TRBJ2-2; D assignment may be TRBD1 or TRBD2 (6 bases each). V was trimmed by 4 bases and J by 6 bases, leaving 12 bases between them. Germline V gene sequence: CDR1 GTSNPN, CDR2 SVGIG (reference sequence). The CDR3 loop spans 13 amino acids. The CDR3 DNA reads as TGTGCCTGGACTGTGGGGGGCGCCGGGGAGCTGTTTTTT. As protein: CAWTVGGAGELFF.

The V gene is TRBV5-5, the J gene TRBJ2-1; 8 bases fit TRBD1. V shed 7 bases and J 4 bases; nucleotides not matched to a gene: 4. There are 13 residues in the CDR3. Germline values: CDR1 SGHKS, CDR2 YYEKEE (reference sequence). This CDR3 reads CASGDRRYNEQFF. CDR3 sequence (DNA): TGTGCCAGCGGGGACAGGCGGTACAATGAGCAGTTCTTC.

The V call is TRBV4-1, the J call TRBJ1-2; possibly TRBD1 for D (5 bases). This CDR3 has 17 residues. Looked up from germline, CDR1 is MGHRA and CDR2 is YSYEKL. With 0 bases removed from V and 0 bases from J, the gap between germline ends came to 14 bases. The CDR3 region has the DNA TGCGCCAGCAGCCAAGACCGTACCGGGGGAACTAACTATGGCTACACCTTC. The encoded protein is CASSQDRTGGTNYGYTF.

This chain connects TRBV27 to TRBJ2-7; D not resolved. Germline lookup yields CDR1 MNHEY and CDR2 SMNVEV (reference sequence). The CDR3 extends over 13 amino acids. Trimming removed 6 bases from V and 0 bases from J, with 9 bases in between. CDR3 sequence reads: CASSFPGSYEQYF. The CDR3 DNA follows: TGTGCCAGCAGCTTCCCGGGCTCCTACGAGCAGTACTTC.

The chain is built from TRBV29-1 and TRBJ2-2; TRBD2 might be the D (5 bases). The ends were cut back, 2 bases at V and 1 base at J, with 8 bases in the middle. The length of the CDR3 is 14 residues. CDR1 and CDR2 (germline): SQVTM, ANQGSEA. This chain's CDR3 is CSVEPGRNTGELFF. Written as DNA, the CDR3 is TGCAGCGTTGAACCGGGGAGGAACACCGGGGAGCTGTTTTTT.

This rearrangement joins TRBV15 to TRBJ1-5; TRBD1 is a possible D gene (5 bases). Germline assignment: CDR1 LNHNV and CDR2 YYDKDF (reference sequence). The CDR3 is 16 amino acids. Trimming left V 2 bases short and J 3 bases short, with 14 bases between. The CDR3 is CATSRSGTVTNQPQHF. The CDR3 DNA reads as TGTGCCACCAGCAGATCCGGGACGGTGACCAATCAGCCCCAGCATTTT. Filled out from reference TRBV15 and TRBJ1-5, the complete variable domain reads DAMVIQNPRYQVTQFGKPVTLSCSQTLNHNVMYWYQQKSSQAPKLLFHYYDKDFNNEADTPDNFQSRRPNTSFCFLDIRSPGLGDTAMYLCATSRSGTVTNQPQHFGDGTRLSIL.

The genes are TRBV11-3 and TRBJ1-6; TRBD1 aligns across 8 bases. Germline V gene lookup returns CDR1 SGHNT and CDR2 YENEEA. The CDR3 has 13 residues. V gave up 8 bases and J gave up 9 bases; unmatched junction bases: 6. The CDR3 is CASGQGSSSPLHF. The CDR3 region has the DNA TGTGCCAGCGGACAGGGTTCTAGTTCACCCCTCCACTTT.

The chain links TRBV5-5 to TRBJ2-7; D gene uncertain. With 0 bases removed from V and 7 bases from J, the gap between germline ends came to 11 bases. CDR3 length equals 13 residues. From germline, CDR1 is SGHKS and CDR2 YYEKEE (reference sequence). Written as DNA, the CDR3 is TGTGCCAGCAGCTTGGCTAGATTGAGTGAGCAGTACTTC. Encoded protein: CASSLARLSEQYF.